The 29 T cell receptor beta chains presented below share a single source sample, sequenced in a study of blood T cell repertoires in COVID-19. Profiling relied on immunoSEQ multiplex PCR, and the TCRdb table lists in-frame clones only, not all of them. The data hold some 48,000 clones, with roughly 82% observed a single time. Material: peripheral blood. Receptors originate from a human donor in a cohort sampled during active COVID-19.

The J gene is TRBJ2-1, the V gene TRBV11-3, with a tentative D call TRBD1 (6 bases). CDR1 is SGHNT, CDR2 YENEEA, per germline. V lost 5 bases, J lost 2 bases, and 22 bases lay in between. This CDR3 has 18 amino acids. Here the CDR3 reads CASSPRRTANRAYNEQFF. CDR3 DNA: TGTGCCAGCAGCCCCCGAAGGACAGCTAATCGTGCCTACAATGAGCAGTTCTTC.

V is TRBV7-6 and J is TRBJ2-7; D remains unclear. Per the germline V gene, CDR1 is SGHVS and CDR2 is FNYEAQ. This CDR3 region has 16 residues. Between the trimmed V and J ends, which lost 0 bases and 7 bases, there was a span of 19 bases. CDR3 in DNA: TGTGCCAGCAGCTTAGCGACGGGTGCTGGTGCTAGGGAGCAGTACTTC. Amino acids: CASSLATGAGAREQYF. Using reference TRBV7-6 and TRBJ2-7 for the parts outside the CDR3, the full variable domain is GAGVSQSPRYKVTKRGQDVALRCDPISGHVSLYWYRQALGQGPEFLTYFNYEAQQDKSGLPNDRFSAERPEGSISTLTIQRTEQRDSAMYRCASSLATGAGAREQYFGPGTRLTVT.

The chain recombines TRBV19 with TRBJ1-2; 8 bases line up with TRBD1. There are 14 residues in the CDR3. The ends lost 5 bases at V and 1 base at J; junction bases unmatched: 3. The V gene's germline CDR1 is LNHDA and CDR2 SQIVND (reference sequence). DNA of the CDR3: TGTGCCAGTAGTCGGACAGGGCTTAACTATGGCTACACCTTC. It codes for CASSRTGLNYGYTF.

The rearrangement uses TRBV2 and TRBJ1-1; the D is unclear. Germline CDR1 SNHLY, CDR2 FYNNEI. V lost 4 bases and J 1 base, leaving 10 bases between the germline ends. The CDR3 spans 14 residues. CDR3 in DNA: TGTGCCAGCAGTGCTGGGCCTACGAACACTGAAGCTTTCTTT. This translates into CASSAGPTNTEAFF.

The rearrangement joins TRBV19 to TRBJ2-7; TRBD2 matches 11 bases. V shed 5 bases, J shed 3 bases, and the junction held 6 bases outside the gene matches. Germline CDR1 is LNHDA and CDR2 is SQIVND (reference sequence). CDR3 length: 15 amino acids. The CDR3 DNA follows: TGTGCCAGTAGTGACCGACTAGCGGGAAACTACGAGCAGTACTTC. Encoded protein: CASSDRLAGNYEQYF.

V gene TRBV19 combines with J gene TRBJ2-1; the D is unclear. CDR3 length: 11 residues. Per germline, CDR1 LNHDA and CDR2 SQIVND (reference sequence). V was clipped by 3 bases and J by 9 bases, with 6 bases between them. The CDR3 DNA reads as TGTGCCAGTAGTATTACTCCTGAGCAGTTCTTC. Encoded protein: CASSITPEQFF.

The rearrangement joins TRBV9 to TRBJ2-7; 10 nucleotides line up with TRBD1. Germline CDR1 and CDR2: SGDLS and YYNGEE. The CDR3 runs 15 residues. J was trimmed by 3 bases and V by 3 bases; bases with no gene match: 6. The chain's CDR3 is CASSATGGFGYEQYF. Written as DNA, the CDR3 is TGTGCCAGCAGCGCGACAGGGGGCTTTGGCTACGAGCAGTACTTC.

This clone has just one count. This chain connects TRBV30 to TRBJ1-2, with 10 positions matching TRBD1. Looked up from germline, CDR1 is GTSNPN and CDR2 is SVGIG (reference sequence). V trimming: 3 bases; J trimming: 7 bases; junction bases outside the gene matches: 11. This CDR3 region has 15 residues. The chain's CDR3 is CAWRLLGQGVGGYTF. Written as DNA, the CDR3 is TGTGCCTGGAGACTGCTTGGACAGGGGGTAGGTGGCTACACCTTC.

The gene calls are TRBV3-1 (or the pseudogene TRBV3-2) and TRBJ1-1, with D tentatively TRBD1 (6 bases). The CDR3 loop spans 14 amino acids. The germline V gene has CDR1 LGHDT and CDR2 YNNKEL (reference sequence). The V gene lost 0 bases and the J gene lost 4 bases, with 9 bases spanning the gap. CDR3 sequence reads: CASSQDRGTTEAFF. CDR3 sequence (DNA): TGTGCCAGCAGCCAAGACAGGGGTACCACTGAAGCTTTCTTT.

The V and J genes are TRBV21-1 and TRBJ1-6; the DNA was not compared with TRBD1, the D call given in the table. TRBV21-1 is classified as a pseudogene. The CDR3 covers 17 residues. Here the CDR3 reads CASSKVPRTGYNSPLHF. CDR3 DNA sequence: TGTGCCAGCAGCAAAGTTCCCCGGACAGGTTACAATTCACCCCTCCACTTT.

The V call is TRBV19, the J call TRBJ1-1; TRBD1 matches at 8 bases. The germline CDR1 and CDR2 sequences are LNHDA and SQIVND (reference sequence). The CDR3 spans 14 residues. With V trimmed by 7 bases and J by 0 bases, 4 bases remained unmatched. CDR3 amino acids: CASTPGGMNTEAFF. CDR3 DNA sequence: TGTGCCAGTACTCCAGGGGGCATGAACACTGAAGCTTTCTTT. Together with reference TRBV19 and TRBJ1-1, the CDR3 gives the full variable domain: DGGITQSPKYLFRKEGQNVTLSCEQNLNHDAMYWYRQDPGQGLRLIYYSQIVNDFQKGDIAEGYSVSREKKESFPLTVTSAQKNPTAFYLCASTPGGMNTEAFFGQGTRLTVV.

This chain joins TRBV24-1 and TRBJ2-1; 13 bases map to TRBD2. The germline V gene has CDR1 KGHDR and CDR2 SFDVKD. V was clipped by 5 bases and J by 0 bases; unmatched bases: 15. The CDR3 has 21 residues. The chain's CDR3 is CATSGSPLTSGGTYSYNEQFF. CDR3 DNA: TGTGCCACCAGTGGATCCCCGTTGACTAGCGGGGGGACCTACTCCTACAATGAGCAGTTCTTC.

CDR3 amino acids: CASSFGADRGYTF. The CDR3 DNA is TGTGCCAGCAGTTTTGGGGCTGATCGGGGCTACACCTTC. The J gene is TRBJ1-2, the V gene TRBV6-5, with D tentatively TRBD1 (5 bases). The ends were cut back, 4 bases at V and 8 bases at J, with 14 bases in the middle. The length of the CDR3 is 13 residues. CDR1 and CDR2 (germline): MNHEY, SVGAGI.

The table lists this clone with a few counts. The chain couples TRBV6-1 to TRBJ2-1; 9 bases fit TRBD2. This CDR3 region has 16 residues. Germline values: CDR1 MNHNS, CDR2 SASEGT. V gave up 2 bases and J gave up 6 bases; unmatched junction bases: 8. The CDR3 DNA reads TGTGCCAGCAGTGAAAGGGGGACTAGCAGACCCAATGAGCAGTTCTTC. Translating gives CASSERGTSRPNEQFF.

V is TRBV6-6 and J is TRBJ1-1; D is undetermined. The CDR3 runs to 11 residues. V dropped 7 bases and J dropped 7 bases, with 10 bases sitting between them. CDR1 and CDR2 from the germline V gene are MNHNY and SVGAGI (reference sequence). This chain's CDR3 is CASMGLDEAFF. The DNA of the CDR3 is TGTGCCAGCATGGGCCTGGATGAAGCTTTCTTT.

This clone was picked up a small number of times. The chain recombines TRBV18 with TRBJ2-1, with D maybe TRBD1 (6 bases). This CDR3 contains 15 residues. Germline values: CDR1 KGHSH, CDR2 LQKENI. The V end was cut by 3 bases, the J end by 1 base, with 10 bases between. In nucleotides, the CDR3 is TGTGCCAGCTCACCGAAACAGGGTTCCTACAATGAGCAGTTCTTC. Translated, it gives CASSPKQGSYNEQFF.

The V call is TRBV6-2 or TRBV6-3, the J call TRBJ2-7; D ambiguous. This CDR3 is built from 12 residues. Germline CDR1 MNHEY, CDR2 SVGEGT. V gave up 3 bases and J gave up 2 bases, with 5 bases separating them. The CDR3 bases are TGTGCCAGCAGTTATCCGGCCTACGAGCAGTACTTC. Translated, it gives CASSYPAYEQYF.

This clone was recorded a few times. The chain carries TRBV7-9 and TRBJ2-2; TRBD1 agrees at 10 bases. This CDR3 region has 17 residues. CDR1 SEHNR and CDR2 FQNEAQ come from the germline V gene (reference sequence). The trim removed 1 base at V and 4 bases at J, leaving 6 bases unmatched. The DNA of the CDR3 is TGTGCCAGCAGCTTAGTGTGGGGACAGGGGCCCACCGGGGAGCTGTTTTTT. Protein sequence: CASSLVWGQGPTGELFF.

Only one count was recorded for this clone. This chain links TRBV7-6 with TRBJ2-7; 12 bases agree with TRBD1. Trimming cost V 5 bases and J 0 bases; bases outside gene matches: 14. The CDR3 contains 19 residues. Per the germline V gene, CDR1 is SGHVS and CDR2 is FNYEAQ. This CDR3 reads CASSTRRGTGGVSSYEQYF. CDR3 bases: TGTGCCAGCAGCACCCGACGAGGGACAGGGGGCGTGAGCTCCTACGAGCAGTACTTC. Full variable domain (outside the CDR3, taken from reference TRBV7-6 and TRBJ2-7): GAGVSQSPRYKVTKRGQDVALRCDPISGHVSLYWYRQALGQGPEFLTYFNYEAQQDKSGLPNDRFSAERPEGSISTLTIQRTEQRDSAMYRCASSTRRGTGGVSSYEQYFGPGTRLTVT.

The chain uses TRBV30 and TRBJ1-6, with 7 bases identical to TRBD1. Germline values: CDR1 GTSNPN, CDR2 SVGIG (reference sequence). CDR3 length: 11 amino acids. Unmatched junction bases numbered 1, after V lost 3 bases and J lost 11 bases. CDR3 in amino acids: CAWRQGPPLHF. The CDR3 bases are TGTGCCTGGAGACAGGGGCCACCCCTCCACTTT.

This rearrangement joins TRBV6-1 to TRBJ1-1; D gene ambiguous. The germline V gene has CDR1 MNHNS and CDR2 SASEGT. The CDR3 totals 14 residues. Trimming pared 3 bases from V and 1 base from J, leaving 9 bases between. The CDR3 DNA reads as TGTGCCAGCAGTGAGTGGCCCACGAACACTGAAGCTTTCTTT. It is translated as CASSEWPTNTEAFF.

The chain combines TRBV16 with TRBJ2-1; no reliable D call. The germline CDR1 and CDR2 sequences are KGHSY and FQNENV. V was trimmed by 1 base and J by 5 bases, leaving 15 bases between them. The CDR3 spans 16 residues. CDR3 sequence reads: CASSQYPPRIHNEQFF. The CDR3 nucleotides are TGTGCCAGCAGCCAATATCCCCCGAGAATTCACAATGAGCAGTTCTTC.

CDR3 sequence reads: CASSQDLNREGYTF. Here the CDR3 DNA reads TGTGCCAGCAGCCAAGATCTCAACAGGGAGGGCTACACCTTC. The rearrangement links TRBV3-1 (or the pseudogene TRBV3-2) to TRBJ1-2, with TRBD1 as a possible D gene (6 bases). The ends were cut back, 0 bases at V and 8 bases at J, with 13 bases in the middle. This CDR3 region has 14 residues. Germline lookup yields CDR1 LGHDT and CDR2 YNNKEL (reference sequence).

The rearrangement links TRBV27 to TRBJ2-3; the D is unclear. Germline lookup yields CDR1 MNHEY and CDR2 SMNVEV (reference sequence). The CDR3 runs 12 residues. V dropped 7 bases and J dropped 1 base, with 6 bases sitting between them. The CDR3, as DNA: TGTGCCAGCAAAACACGCACAGATACGCAGTATTTT. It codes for CASKTRTDTQYF.

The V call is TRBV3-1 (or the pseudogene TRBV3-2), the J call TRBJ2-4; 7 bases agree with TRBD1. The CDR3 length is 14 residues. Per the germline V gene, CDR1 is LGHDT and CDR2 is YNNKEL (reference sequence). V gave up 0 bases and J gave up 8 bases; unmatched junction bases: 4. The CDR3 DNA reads TGTGCCAGCAGCCAAGATCTTGACAGGGACATTCAGTACTTC. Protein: CASSQDLDRDIQYF.

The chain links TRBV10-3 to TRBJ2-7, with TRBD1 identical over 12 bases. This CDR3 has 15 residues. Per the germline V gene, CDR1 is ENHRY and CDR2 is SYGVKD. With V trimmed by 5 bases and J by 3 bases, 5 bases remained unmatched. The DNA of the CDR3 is TGTGCCATCAGTACGGGACAGGGGGCCGACTACGAGCAGTACTTC. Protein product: CAISTGQGADYEQYF.

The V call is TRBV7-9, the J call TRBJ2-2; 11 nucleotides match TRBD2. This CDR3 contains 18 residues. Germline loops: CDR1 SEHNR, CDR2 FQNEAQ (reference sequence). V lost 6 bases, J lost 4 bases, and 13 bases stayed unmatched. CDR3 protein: CASSPSASTSGSTGELFF. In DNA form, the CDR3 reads TGTGCCAGCAGTCCCAGCGCCAGTACTAGCGGGAGCACCGGGGAGCTGTTTTTT. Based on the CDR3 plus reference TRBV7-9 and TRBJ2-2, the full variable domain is DTGVSQNPRHKITKRGQNVTFRCDPISEHNRLYWYRQTLGQGPEFLTYFQNEAQLEKSRLLSDRFSAERPKGSFSTLEIQRTEQGDSAMYLCASSPSASTSGSTGELFFGEGSRLTVL.

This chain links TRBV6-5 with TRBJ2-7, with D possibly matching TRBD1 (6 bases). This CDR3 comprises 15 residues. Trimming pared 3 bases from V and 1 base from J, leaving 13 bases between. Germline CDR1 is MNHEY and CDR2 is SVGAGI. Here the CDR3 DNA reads TGTGCCAGCAGTTATCAGGGGCCGATTTCCTACGAGCAGTACTTC. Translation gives CASSYQGPISYEQYF.

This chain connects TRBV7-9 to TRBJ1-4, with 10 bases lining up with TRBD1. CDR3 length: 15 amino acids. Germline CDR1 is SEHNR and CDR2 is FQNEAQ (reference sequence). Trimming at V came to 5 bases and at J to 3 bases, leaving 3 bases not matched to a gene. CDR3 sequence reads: CASSPGTGANEKLFF. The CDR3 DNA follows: TGTGCCAGCAGCCCCGGGACAGGGGCTAATGAAAAACTGTTTTTT.